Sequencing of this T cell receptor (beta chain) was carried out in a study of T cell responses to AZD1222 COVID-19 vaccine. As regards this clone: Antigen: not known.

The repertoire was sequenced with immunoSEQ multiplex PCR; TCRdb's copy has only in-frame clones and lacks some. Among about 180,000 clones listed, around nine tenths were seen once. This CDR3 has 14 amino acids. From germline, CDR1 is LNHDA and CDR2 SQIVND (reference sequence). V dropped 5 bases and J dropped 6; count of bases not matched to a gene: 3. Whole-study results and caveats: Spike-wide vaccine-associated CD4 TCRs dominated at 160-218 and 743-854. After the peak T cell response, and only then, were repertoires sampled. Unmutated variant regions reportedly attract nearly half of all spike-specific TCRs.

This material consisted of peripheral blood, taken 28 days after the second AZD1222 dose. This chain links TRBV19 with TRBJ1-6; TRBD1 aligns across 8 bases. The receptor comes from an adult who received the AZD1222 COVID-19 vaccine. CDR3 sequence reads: CASSQTGVNSPLHF. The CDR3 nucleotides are TGTGCCAGTAGTCAGACAGGGGTTAATTCACCCCTCCACTTT.